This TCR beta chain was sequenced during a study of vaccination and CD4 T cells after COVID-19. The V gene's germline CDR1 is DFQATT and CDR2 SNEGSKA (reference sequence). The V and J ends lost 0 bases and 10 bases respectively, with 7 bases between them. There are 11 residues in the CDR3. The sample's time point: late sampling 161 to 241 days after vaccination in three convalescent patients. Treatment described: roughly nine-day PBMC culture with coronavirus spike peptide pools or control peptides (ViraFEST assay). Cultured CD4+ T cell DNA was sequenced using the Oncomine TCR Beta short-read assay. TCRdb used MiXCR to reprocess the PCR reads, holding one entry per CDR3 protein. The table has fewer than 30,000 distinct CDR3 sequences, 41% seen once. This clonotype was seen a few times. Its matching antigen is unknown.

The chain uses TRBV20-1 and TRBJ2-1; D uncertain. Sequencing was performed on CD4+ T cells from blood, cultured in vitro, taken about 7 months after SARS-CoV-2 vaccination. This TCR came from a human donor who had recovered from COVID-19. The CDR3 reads CSARDPPEQFF. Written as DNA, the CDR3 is TGCAGTGCTAGAGATCCCCCGGAGCAGTTCTTC.